The entry below describes one T cell receptor beta chain. No antigen is known for it. Between the trimmed V and J ends, which lost 6 bases and 5 bases, there was a span of 16 bases. Germline-derived CDR1 and CDR2 are KGHSH and LQKENI. The CDR3 contains 15 residues. TCRdb's table, derived via immunoSEQ multiplex PCR, lists solely in-frame clones and lacks some. The data show about 34,000 clones, approximately 88% seen once. The data are from a study of regulatory dendritic cells for organ transplantation. Study-wide points: Memory CD8+ T cells were the most oligoclonal; naive cells were highly diverse.

This TCR came from a human donor in good health. V is TRBV18 and J is TRBJ2-2, with a tentative D call TRBD2 (5 bases). The specimen was naive CD4+ T cells from blood. Subset given: CD45RA+ naive T cells. The CDR3 DNA is TGTGCCAGCTCGGGATGGACTTTAGGGACCGGGGAGCTGTTTTTT. It yields the protein CASSGWTLGTGELFF.